This TCR beta chain was sequenced in a study of blood T cell repertoires in COVID-19. Study-level background: Nucleic acid was either cDNA or gDNA, and it came from T cells, B-cell-depleted T cells, or PBMCs.

Germline assignment: CDR1 LNHDA and CDR2 SQIVND (reference sequence). The ends lost 3 bases at V and 2 bases at J; junction bases unmatched: 2. The CDR3 covers 14 residues. Donors were grouped by their self-reported clinical history. Libraries were prepared by immunoSEQ multiplex PCR; TCRdb keeps only in-frame clonotypes and omits some of them. The top ten hold under 2% of the sample, which has over 350,000 clones, roughly 85% seen once. The sequence was obtained from a woman younger than 30 with acute COVID-19. The chain employs TRBV19 and TRBJ2-7, with TRBD1 matching 9 bases. The sequenced sample consisted of PBMCs or T cells enriched from blood (not recorded which). For the CDR3, the DNA is TGTGCCAGTAGTATGGGACAGGGTGCCTACGAGCAGTACTTC. Protein sequence: CASSMGQGAYEQYF.